These 15 T cell receptor beta chains came from one sample sequenced in a study of CD8 T cells in Susac syndrome. RNA in amounts of about 0.45 to 1 ug was reverse transcribed with random hexamers. TCRdb processed the immunoSEQ multiplex PCR reads anew with MiXCR; each CDR3 protein has one entry. The data contain about 140,000 distinct CDR3 sequences, just under 95% of them singletons. Material for sequencing was CD4+ T cells from PBMCs. These receptors came from a human donor with Susac syndrome.

The chain recombines TRBV4-1 with TRBJ2-1; TRBD2 aligns across 11 bases. CDR1 MGHRA and CDR2 YSYEKL come from the germline V gene. With V trimmed by 4 bases and J by 4 bases, 6 bases remained unmatched. The CDR3 has 16 residues. The chain's CDR3 is CASSLGTSGLYNEQFF. DNA for the CDR3: TGCGCCAGCAGCCTCGGGACTAGCGGACTGTACAATGAGCAGTTCTTC.

This clonotype was seen once. This chain uses TRBV25-1 with TRBJ2-1, with D maybe TRBD2 (5 bases). The CDR3 consists of 12 residues. Trimming left V 4 bases short and J 10 bases short, with 11 bases between. The germline CDR1 and CDR2 sequences are MGHDK and SYGVNS. The CDR3 protein is CASSGGAGEQFF. DNA for the CDR3: TGTGCCAGCAGTGGGGGAGCAGGAGAGCAGTTCTTC.

This clonotype is a singleton in its sample. The chain has TRBV28 and TRBJ1-2; possibly TRBD1 for D (5 bases). V lost 8 bases to trimming and J lost 5 bases, with 18 bases between them. Germline CDR1 and CDR2: MDHEN and SYDVKM. The CDR3 consists of 14 residues. The CDR3, as DNA: TGTGCCAGCCTCCGGGGCGGACCGATATATGGCTACACCTTC. It yields the protein CASLRGGPIYGYTF.

The rearrangement uses TRBV10-3 and TRBJ2-1, with TRBD2 identical over 7 bases. Per germline, CDR1 ENHRY and CDR2 SYGVKD. The ends lost 3 bases at V and 4 bases at J; junction bases unmatched: 6. This CDR3 region has 15 residues. The CDR3: CAISEGASGYNEQFF. The CDR3 DNA sequence: TGTGCCATCAGTGAAGGGGCTAGCGGATACAATGAGCAGTTCTTC.

The genes are TRBV11-2 and TRBJ1-5; possibly TRBD1 for D (6 bases). Trimming cost V 5 bases and J 4 bases, with 15 bases left between them. Germline V lookup: CDR1 SGHAT, CDR2 FQNNGV. The CDR3 is 15 amino acids. CDR3 nucleotide sequence: TGTGCCAGCAGCCCCACCGGGGGCCTGAATCAGCCCCAGCATTTT. Translated, it gives CASSPTGGLNQPQHF.

This chain links TRBV15 with TRBJ1-5; D gene ambiguous. The CDR3 runs 13 residues. Per the germline V gene, CDR1 is LNHNV and CDR2 is YYDKDF (reference sequence). The V end lost 0 bases, the J end lost 3 bases, and 3 bases lay between the germline ends. The CDR3 DNA reads TGTGCCACCAGCAGAGATCCCAATCAGCCCCAGCATTTT. This sequence encodes CATSRDPNQPQHF.

This chain connects TRBV28 to TRBJ2-3; a weak D match, TRBD2 (5 bases). CDR1 is MDHEN and CDR2 is SYDVKM in the germline V gene. CDR3 size: 12 residues. Trimming took off 5 bases at V and 10 bases at J, with 13 bases between the two ends. Here the CDR3 reads CASSAPRRPQYF. CDR3 nucleotide sequence: TGTGCCAGCAGTGCGCCCAGGAGGCCGCAGTATTTT.

This rearrangement joins TRBV15 to TRBJ2-1, with D possibly being TRBD1 (7 bases). The CDR3 is made up of 17 amino acids. V was shortened by 4 bases and J by 1 base, with 17 bases between the two germline ends. CDR1 and CDR2 (germline): LNHNV, YYDKDF (reference sequence). The CDR3 spells CATSTPLPGGSYNEQFF. CDR3 DNA: TGTGCCACCAGCACACCCCTGCCAGGGGGGTCCTACAATGAGCAGTTCTTC.

V is TRBV24-1 and J is TRBJ2-1; TRBD2 might be the D (6 bases). This CDR3 is 15 amino acids long. The germline gives CDR1 KGHDR, CDR2 SFDVKD. The V end was cut by 4 bases, the J end by 6 bases, with 15 bases between. The CDR3 DNA is TGTGCCACCAGTGACCCTAACAGGAGGGGCAATGAGCAGTTCTTC. It is translated as CATSDPNRRGNEQFF.

V gene TRBV7-2 combines with J gene TRBJ1-6, with no clear D. This CDR3 is 12 amino acids long. Germline V gene lookup returns CDR1 SGHTA and CDR2 FQGNSA. V shed 8 bases and J shed 7 bases, with 9 bases lying between them. The DNA of the CDR3 is TGTGCCAGCGGTCATCCAAATTCACCCCTCCACTTT. Translated, it gives CASGHPNSPLHF.

V is TRBV12-3 or TRBV12-4 and J is TRBJ2-3; D is perhaps TRBD2 (6 bases). The CDR3 runs to 15 residues. Trimming stripped 2 bases from V and 0 bases from J, with 9 bases between. The CDR3 sequence is CASSLSGGSTDTQYF. DNA of the CDR3: TGTGCCAGCAGTTTATCCGGGGGAAGCACAGATACGCAGTATTTT.

This chain uses TRBV15 with TRBJ1-1; 7 positions match TRBD1. The CDR3 is 15 amino acids. J gave up 0 bases and V 5 bases, and 6 bases lay outside the gene matches. Germline values: CDR1 LNHNV, CDR2 YYDKDF (reference sequence). This CDR3 reads CATSSRTGMNTEAFF. DNA of the CDR3: TGTGCCACCAGCTCTAGGACAGGCATGAACACTGAAGCTTTCTTT.

The table lists this clonotype with a count of one. The chain links TRBV7-9 to TRBJ2-3; D perhaps matches TRBD1 (5 bases). CDR1 is SEHNR and CDR2 is FQNEAQ in the germline V gene (reference sequence). This CDR3 region has 17 residues. V lost 2 bases to trimming and J lost 3 bases, with 18 bases between them. CDR3 DNA sequence: TGTGCCAGCAGCTTAATTGGCAGGGAAGGTGTTACAGATACGCAGTATTTT. Residues: CASSLIGREGVTDTQYF.

This clonotype was recorded once. V and J are TRBV19 and TRBJ1-1; unclear D gene. V lost 2 bases and J lost 4, with 11 bases in between. The germline gives CDR1 LNHDA, CDR2 SQIVND (reference sequence). CDR3 length: 14 amino acids. The DNA for the CDR3 is TGTGCCAGTAGTATATCAACCCGTGCCACTGAAGCTTTCTTT. This encodes CASSISTRATEAFF.

V gene TRBV29-1 combines with J gene TRBJ1-1, with D perhaps TRBD1 (6 bases). Germline CDR1 SQVTM, CDR2 ANQGSEA. This CDR3 has 14 amino acids. The V gene lost 4 bases and the J gene lost 3 bases, with 15 bases spanning the gap. In DNA, the CDR3 is TGCAGCGTTGGCCGCTCCACAGGGCACACTGAAGCTTTCTTT. This gives the protein CSVGRSTGHTEAFF.